This T cell receptor beta chain is drawn from a study of T cell changes during pregnancy in multiple sclerosis. Data came from immunoSEQ multiplex PCR; TCRdb stores just in-frame clones and leaves some out. The repertoire holds 70,000 to 95,000 clones, with 85% to 95% as singletons. In its sample, this clone was seen once. This CDR3 comprises 14 residues. The germline gives CDR1 MDHEN, CDR2 SYDVKM. The V segment lost 8 bases and the J segment 2 bases; nucleotides outside the gene matches: 4. The sample here was peripheral blood, taken after pregnancy. The chain links TRBV28 to TRBJ2-7, with TRBD2 matching 12 bases. The source is a female donor in good health, enrolled as a control in a pregnancy study. CDR3 sequence (DNA): TGTGCCAGCCAGACTAGCGGGAGAACCTACGAGCAGTACTTC. Translating it yields CASQTSGRTYEQYF.